This is a list of T cell receptor beta chains from one sample in a study of cytomegalovirus exposure and HLA in healthy donors. TCRdb keeps only in-frame clones here, not all; method: immunoSEQ multiplex PCR. The sample has about 150,000 clones, 60% to 80% seen once. Input material: PBMCs. Receptors originate from a woman between 35 and 50 years old in good health and CMV-seronegative. The CDR3 runs from the conserved cysteine through the conserved F or W. D genes are given only for firm matches. The listing skips clone size in some rows; elsewhere it reads once, few, many or a size class.

14	TRBV4-2	.	.	TRBJ2-3	CASSQVLVPGTQYF	TGTGCCAGCAGCCAAGTGCTAGTACCTGGTACGCAGTATTTT
17	TRBV23-1	TRBD2	.	TRBJ2-3	CASSPGVGRGATDTQYF	TGCGCCAGCAGTCCGGGCGTCGGGCGGGGGGCCACGGATACGCAGTATTTT
13	TRBV6-1	.	once	TRBJ2-1	CASTRTGNNEQFF	TGTGCCAGCACCCGAACAGGAAACAATGAGCAGTTCTTC
14	TRBV7-2	TRBD1	.	TRBJ2-7	CASSPRGGESEQYF	TGTGCCAGCAGTCCTCGAGGGGGCGAGTCCGAGCAGTACTTC
14	TRBV5-6	.	.	TRBJ2-6	CASSFLSGANVLTF	TGTGCCAGCAGCTTCCTTTCTGGGGCCAACGTCCTGACTTTC
13	TRBV11-3	.	.	TRBJ2-2	CASSLDLSGELFF	TGTGCCAGCAGCTTAGATCTTTCCGGGGAGCTGTTTTTT
15	TRBV9	.	.	TRBJ2-1	CASSVAEREYNEQFF	TGTGCCAGCAGCGTCGCGGAAAGGGAGTACAATGAGCAGTTCTTC
16	TRBV4-3	.	.	TRBJ2-3	CASSQVFGSRSDTQYF	TGCGCCAGCAGCCAAGTCTTTGGTTCTCGGTCGGATACGCAGTATTTT
10	TRBV6-9	.	.	TRBJ2-2	CAVWWQELFF	TGTGCCGTTTGGTGGCAGGAGCTGTTTTTT
14	TRBV4-2	.	once	TRBJ2-1	CASSQETRDNEQFF	TGTGCCAGCAGCCAAGAAACCCGGGACAATGAGCAGTTCTTC
15	TRBV5-1	.	.	TRBJ1-2	CASSHDPRGGYGYTF	TGCGCCAGCAGTCATGACCCTAGGGGTGGCTATGGCTACACCTTC
14	TRBV27	.	.	TRBJ1-1	CASSLSRKGTEAFF	TGTGCCAGCAGTTTGAGCAGGAAAGGCACTGAAGCTTTCTTT